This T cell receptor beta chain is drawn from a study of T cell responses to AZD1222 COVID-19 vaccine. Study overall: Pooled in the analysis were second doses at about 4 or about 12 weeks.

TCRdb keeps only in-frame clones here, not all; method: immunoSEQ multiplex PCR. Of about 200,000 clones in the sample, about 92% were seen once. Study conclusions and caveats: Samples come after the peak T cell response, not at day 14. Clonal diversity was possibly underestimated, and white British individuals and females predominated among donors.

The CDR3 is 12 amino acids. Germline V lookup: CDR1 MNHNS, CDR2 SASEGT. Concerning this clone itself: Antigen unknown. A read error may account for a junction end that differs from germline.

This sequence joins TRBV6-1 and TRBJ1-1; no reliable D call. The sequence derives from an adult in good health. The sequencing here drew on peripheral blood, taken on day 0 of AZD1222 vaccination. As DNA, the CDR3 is TGTGCCAGCAGCGAAGGTGGGTCTGAAGCTTTCTTT. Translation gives CASSEGGSEAFF.